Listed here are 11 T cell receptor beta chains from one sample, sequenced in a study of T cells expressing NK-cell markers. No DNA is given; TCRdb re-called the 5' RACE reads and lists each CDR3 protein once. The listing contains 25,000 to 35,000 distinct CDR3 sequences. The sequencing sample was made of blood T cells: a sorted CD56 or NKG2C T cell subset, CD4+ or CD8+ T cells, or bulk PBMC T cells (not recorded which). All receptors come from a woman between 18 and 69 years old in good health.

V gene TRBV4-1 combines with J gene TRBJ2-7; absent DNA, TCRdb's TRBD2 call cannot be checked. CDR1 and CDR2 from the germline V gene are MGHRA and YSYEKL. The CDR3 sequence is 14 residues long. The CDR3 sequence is CASSPRPGDYEQYF.

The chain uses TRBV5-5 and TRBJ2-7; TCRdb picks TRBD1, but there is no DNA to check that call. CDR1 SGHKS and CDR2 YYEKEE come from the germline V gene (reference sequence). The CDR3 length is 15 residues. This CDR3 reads CASSPGTGEYYEQYF.

The CDR3 here is CASSYDALYEQYF. The chain combines TRBV12-3 or TRBV12-4 with TRBJ2-7; there is no DNA to check the TCRdb D call of TRBD1. The length of the CDR3 is 13 residues.

This CDR3 is CSARDLLWGMNTEAFF. The chain recombines TRBV20-1 with TRBJ1-1. CDR1 and CDR2 from the germline V gene are DFQATT and SNEGSKA (reference sequence). CDR3 length: 16 amino acids.

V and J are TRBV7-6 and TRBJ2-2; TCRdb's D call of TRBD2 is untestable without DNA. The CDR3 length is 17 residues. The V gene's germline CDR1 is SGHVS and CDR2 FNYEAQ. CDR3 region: CASSLAPGLSWTGELFF.

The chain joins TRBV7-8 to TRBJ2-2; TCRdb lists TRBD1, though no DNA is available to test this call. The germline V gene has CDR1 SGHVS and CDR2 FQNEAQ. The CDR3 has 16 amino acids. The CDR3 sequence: CASSSGAGGGIGELFF.

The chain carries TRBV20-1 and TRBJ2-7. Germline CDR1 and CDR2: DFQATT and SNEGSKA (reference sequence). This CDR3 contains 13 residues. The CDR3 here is CSALVPDFYEQYF.

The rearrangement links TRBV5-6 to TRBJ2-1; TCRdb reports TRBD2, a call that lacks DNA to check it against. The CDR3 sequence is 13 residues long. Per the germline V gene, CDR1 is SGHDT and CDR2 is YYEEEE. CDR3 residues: CASSGDWYNEQFF.

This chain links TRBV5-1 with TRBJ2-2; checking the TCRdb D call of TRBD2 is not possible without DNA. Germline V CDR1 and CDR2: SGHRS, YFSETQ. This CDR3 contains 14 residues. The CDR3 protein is CASSLVGVPGELFF.

CDR3 region: CASRQGPSLEQYF. This rearrangement joins TRBV21-1 to TRBJ2-7; TCRdb gives TRBD2 as the D gene, but with no DNA this cannot be confirmed. TRBV21-1 is classified as a pseudogene. The CDR3 totals 13 residues.

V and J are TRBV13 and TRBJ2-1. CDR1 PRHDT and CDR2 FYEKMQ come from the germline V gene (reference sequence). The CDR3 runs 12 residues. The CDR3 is CASSSPTNEQFF.